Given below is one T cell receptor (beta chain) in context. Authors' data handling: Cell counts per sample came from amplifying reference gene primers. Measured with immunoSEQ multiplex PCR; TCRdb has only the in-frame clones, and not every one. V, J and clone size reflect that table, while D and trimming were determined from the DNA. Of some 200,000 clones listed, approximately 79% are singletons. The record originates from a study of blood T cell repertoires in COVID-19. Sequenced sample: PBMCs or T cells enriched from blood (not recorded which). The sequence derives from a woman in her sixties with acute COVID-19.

CDR3 sequence reads: CASSHPGVYGKLFF. In nucleotides, the CDR3 is TGCGCCAGCAGCCATCCGGGGGTGTACGGAAAACTGTTTTTT. The chain uses TRBV4-3 and TRBJ1-4; tentative D call: TRBD1 (5 bases). The V end lost 3 bases, the J end lost 10 bases, and 15 bases lay between the germline ends. The CDR3 totals 14 residues. The germline V gene encodes CDR1 LGHNA and CDR2 YSLEER.